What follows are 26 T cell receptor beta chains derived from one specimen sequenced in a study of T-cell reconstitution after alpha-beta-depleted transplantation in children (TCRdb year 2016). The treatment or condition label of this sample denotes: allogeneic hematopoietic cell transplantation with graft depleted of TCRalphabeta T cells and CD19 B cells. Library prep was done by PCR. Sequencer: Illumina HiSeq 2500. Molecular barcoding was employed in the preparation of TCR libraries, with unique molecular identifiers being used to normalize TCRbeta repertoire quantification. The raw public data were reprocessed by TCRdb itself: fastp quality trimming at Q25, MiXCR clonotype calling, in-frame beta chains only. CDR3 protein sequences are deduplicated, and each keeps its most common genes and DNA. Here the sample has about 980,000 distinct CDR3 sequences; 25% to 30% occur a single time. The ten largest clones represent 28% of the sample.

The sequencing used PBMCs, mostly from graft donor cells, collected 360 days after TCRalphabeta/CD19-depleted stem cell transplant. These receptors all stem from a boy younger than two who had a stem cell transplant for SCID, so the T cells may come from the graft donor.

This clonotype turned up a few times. The CDR3 sequence: CSAGMPGPIPQNEQFF. In nucleotides, the CDR3 is TGCAGTGCTGGGATGCCGGGACCGATCCCCCAGAATGAGCAGTTCTTC. The V gene is TRBV20-1, the J gene TRBJ2-1; D could derive from TRBD1 or TRBD2 (5 bases each). Per germline, CDR1 DFQATT and CDR2 SNEGSKA (reference sequence). The CDR3 totals 16 residues. Trimming took off 5 bases at V and 7 bases at J, with 24 bases between the two ends.

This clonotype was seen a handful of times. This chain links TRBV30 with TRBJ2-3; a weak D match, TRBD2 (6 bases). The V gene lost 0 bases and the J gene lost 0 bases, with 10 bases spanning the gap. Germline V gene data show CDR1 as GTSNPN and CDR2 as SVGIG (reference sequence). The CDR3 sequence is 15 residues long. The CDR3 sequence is CAWSVMGGSTDTQYF. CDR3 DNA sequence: TGTGCCTGGAGTGTAATGGGGGGTAGCACAGATACGCAGTATTTT.

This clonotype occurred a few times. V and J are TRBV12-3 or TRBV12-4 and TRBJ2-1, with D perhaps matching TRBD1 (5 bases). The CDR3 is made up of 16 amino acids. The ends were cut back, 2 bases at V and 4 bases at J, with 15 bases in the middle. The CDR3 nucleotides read TGTGCCAGCAGTTTATCCCGGACACCGTTTTACAATGAGCAGTTCTTC. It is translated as CASSLSRTPFYNEQFF.

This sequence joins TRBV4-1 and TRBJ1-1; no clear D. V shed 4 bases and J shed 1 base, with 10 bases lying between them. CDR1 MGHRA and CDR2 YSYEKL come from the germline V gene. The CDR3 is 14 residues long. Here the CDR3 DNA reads TGCGCCAGCAGCCTCCGTAATGCGAACACTGAAGCTTTCTTT. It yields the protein CASSLRNANTEAFF.

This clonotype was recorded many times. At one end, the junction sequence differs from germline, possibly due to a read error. CDR3 bases: TGTGCCAGCAGCTTGGCCCGGAATGAGCAGTTCTTC. Residues: CASSLARNEQFF. The J gene is TRBJ2-1, the V gene TRBV5-1; D gene uncertain. CDR1 is SGHRS and CDR2 is YFSETQ in the germline V gene. This CDR3 region has 12 residues.

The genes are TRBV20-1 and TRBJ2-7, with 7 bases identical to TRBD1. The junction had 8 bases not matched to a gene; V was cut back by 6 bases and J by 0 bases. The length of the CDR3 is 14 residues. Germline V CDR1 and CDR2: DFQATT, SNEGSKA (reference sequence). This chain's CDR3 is CSATPRGSSYEQYF. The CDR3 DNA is TGCAGTGCCACCCCCAGGGGGAGCTCCTACGAGCAGTACTTC.

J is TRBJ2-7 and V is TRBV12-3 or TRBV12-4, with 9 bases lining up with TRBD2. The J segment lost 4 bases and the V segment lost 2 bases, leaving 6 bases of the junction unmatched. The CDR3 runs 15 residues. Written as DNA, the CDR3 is TGTGCCAGCAGTTTACGGCGGGGGGGCGGATACGAGCAGTACTTC. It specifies CASSLRRGGGYEQYF.

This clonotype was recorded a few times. CDR3 in amino acids: CASSPGQVSADTQYF. CDR3 DNA sequence: TGTGCCAGCAGCCCGGGACAGGTTTCGGCAGATACGCAGTATTTT. V usage is TRBV12-3 or TRBV12-4 and J usage is TRBJ2-3, with 8 bases fitting TRBD1. V shed 6 bases and J 4 bases; nucleotides not matched to a gene: 9. The CDR3 spans 15 residues.

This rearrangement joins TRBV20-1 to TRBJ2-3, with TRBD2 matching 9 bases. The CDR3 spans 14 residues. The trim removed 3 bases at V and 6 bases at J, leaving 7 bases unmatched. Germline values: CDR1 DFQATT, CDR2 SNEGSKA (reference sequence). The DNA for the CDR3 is TGCAGTGCTAGTCCCGCGGGGGGGCCGGATACGCAGTATTTT. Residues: CSASPAGGPDTQYF.

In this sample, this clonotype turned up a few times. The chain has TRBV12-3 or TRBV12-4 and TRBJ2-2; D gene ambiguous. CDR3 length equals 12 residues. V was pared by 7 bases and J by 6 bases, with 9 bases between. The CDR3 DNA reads TGTGCCAGCAAGCTCCCGGCCGGGGAGCTGTTTTTT. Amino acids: CASKLPAGELFF.

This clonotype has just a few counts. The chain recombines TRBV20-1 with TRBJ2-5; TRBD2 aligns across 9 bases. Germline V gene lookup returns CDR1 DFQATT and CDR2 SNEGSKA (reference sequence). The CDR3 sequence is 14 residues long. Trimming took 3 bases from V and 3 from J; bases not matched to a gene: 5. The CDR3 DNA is TGCAGTGCTAGCCGGGGACTAGCTAAAGAGACCCAGTACTTC. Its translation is CSASRGLAKETQYF.

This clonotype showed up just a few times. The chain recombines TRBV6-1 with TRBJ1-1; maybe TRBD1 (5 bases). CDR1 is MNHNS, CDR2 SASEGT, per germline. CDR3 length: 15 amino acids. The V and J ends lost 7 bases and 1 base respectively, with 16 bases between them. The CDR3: CASTAAGQANTEAFF. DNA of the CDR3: TGTGCCAGCACCGCTGCGGGGCAAGCGAACACTGAAGCTTTCTTT.

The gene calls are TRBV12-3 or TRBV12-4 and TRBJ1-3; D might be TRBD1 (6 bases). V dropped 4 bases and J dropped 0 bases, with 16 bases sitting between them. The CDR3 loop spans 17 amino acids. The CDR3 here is CASSSWDILSSGNTIYF. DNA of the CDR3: TGTGCCAGCAGTTCTTGGGACATTCTAAGCTCTGGAAACACCATATATTTT.

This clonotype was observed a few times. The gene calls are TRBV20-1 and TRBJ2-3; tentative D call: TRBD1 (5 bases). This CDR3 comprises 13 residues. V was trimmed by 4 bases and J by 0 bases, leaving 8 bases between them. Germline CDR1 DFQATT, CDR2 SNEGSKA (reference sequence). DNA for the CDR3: TGCAGTGCTACCGACAGTAGCACAGATACGCAGTATTTT. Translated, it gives CSATDSSTDTQYF.

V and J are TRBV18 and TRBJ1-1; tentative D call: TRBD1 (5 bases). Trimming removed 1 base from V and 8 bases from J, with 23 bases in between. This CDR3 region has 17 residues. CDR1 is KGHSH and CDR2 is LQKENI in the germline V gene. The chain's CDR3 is CASSPQKISRGTGEAFF. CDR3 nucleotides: TGTGCCAGCTCACCACAAAAGATATCAAGGGGCACGGGGGAAGCTTTCTTT.

The CDR3: CASSLEVGQGIQETQYF. Here the CDR3 DNA reads TGCGCCAGCAGCTTGGAGGTGGGACAGGGGATCCAAGAGACCCAGTACTTC. The rearrangement links TRBV5-1 to TRBJ2-5; 10 bases are shared with TRBD1. The CDR3 loop spans 17 amino acids. CDR1 is SGHRS, CDR2 YFSETQ, per germline. After removal of 0 bases from V and 1 base from J, the junction contained 6 bases not matched to a gene.

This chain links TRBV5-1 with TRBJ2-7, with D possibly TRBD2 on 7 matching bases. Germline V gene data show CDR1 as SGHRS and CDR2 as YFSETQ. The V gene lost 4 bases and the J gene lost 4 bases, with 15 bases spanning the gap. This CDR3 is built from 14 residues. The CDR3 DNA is TGCGCCAGCAGCCGTCGGGGGGCTGAATACGAGCAGTACTTC. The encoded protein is CASSRRGAEYEQYF.

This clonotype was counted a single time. The CDR3 spells CASRPGLFYNEQFF. The CDR3 nucleotides read TGTGCCAGCAGGCCGGGACTATTCTACAATGAGCAGTTCTTC. V is TRBV12-3 or TRBV12-4 and J is TRBJ2-1; TRBD2 matches at 7 bases. The junction had 5 bases not matched to a gene; V was cut back by 6 bases and J by 3 bases. The CDR3 covers 14 residues.

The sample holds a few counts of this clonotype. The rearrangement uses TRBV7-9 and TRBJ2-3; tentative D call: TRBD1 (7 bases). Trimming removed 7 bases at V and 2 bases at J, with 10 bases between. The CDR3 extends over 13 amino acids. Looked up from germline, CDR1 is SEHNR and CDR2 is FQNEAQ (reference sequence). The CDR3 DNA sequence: TGTGCCAGCACCAGGGGGGACACAGATACGCAGTATTTT. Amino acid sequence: CASTRGDTDTQYF.

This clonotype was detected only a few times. For the CDR3, the DNA is TGCAGTGCCATCCTCGGGACAGGGAATGAAAAACTGTTTTTT. Translation: CSAILGTGNEKLFF. The chain carries TRBV20-1 and TRBJ1-4, with 9 bases identical to TRBD1. V lost 6 bases and J lost 5; bases outside the gene matches: 7. CDR3 length equals 14 residues. Germline CDR1 DFQATT, CDR2 SNEGSKA (reference sequence).

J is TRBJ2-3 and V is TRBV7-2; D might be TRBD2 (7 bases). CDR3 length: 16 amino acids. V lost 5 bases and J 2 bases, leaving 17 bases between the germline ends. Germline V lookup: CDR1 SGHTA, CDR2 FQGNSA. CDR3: CASSGGGGYTTDTQYF. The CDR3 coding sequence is TGTGCCAGCAGCGGCGGGGGCGGATACACCACAGATACGCAGTATTTT.

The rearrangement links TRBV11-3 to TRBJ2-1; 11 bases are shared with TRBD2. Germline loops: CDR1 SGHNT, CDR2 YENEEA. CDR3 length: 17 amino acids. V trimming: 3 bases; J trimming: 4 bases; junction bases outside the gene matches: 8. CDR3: CASSFPSSGGRYNEQFF. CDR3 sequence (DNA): TGTGCCAGCAGCTTCCCTTCTAGCGGGGGGAGATACAATGAGCAGTTCTTC. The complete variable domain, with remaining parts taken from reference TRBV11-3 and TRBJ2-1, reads EAGVVQSPRYKIIEKKQPVAFWCNPISGHNTLYWYLQNLGQGPELLIRYENEEAVDDSQLPKDRFSAERLKGVDSTLKIQPAELGDSAVYLCASSFPSSGGRYNEQFFGPGTRLTVL.

The CDR3 nucleotides read TGTGCCACCAGTAGCCAAGCGGGGGGGGCAGATACGCAGTATTTT. Translating gives CATSSQAGGADTQYF. The genes are TRBV15 and TRBJ2-3; 10 bases are a match to TRBD2. The CDR3 runs to 15 residues. The trim removed 6 bases at V and 4 bases at J, leaving 7 bases unmatched. Germline CDR1 reads LNHNV; CDR2 reads YYDKDF (reference sequence).

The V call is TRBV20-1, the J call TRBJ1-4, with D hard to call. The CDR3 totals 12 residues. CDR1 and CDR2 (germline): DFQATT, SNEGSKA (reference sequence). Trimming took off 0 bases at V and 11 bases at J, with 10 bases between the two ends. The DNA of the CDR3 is TGCAGTGCTAGAGAAGGCCTAGCCAAACTGTTTTTT. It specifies CSAREGLAKLFF.

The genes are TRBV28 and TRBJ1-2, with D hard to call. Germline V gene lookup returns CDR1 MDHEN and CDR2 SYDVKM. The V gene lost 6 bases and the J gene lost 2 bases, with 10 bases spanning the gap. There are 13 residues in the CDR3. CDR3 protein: CASSPIPNYGYTF. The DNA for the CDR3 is TGTGCCAGCAGCCCCATCCCGAACTATGGCTACACCTTC.

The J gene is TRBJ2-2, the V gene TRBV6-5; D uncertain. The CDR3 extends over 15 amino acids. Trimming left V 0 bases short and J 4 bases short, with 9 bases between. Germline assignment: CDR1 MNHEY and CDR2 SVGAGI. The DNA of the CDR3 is TGTGCCAGCAGTTACTCGAACCGGATCACCGGGGAGCTGTTTTTT. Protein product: CASSYSNRITGELFF.